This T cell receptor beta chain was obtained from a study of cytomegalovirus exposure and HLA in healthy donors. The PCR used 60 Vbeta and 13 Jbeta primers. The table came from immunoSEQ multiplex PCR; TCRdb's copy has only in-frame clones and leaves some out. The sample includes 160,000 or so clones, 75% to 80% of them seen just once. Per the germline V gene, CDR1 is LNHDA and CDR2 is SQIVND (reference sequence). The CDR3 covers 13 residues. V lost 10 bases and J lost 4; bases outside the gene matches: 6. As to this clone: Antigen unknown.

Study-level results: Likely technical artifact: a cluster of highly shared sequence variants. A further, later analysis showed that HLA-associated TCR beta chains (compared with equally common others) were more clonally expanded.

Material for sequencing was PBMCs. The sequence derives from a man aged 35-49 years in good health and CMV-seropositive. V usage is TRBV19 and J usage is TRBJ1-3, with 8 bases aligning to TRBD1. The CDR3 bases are TGTGCCACCTTGGACAGGGTCGGAAACACCATATATTTT. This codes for CATLDRVGNTIYF.